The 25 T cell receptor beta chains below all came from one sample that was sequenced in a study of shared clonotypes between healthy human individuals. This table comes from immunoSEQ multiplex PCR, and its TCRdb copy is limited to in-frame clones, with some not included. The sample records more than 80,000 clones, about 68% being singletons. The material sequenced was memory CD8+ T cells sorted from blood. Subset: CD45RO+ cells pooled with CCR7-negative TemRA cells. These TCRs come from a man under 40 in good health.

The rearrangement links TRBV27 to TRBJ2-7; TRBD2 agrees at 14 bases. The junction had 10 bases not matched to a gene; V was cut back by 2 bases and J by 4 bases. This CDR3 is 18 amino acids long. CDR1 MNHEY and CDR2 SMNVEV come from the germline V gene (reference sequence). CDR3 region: CASSLRLPGLAGEYEQYF. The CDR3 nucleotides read TGTGCCAGCAGTTTAAGGCTCCCGGGACTAGCGGGAGAATACGAGCAGTACTTC.

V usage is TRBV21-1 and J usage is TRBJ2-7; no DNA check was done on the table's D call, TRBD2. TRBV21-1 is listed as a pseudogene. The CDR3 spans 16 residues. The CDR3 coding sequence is TGTGCCAGCAGCAAAGTTTCGGAGCTTCCAACCTACGAGCAGTACTTC. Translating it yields CASSKVSELPTYEQYF.

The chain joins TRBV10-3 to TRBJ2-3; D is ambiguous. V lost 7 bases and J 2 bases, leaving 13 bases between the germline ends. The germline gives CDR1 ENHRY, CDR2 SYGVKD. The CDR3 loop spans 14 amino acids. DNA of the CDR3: TGTGCCATCACCGTTAGGGCCAACACAGATACGCAGTATTTT. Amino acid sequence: CAITVRANTDTQYF.

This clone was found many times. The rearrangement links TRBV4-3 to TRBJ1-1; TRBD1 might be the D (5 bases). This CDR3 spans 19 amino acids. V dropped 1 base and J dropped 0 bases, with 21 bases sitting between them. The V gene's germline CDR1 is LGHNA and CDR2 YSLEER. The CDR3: CASSQGLGTSGGLNTEAFF. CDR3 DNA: TGCGCCAGCAGCCAAGGCCTCGGGACTTCTGGTGGGTTGAACACTGAAGCTTTCTTT.

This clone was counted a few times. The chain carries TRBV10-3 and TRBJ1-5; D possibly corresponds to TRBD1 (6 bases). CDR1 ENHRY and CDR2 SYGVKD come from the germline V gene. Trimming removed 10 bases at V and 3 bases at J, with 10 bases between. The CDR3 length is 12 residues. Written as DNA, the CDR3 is TGTGCCACACGACAGGACAATCAGCCCCAGCATTTT. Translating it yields CATRQDNQPQHF.

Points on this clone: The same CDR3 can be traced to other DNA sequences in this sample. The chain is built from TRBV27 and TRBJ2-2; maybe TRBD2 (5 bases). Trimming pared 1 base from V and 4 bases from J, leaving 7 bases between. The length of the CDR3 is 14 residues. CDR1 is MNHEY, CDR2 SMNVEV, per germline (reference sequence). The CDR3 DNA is TGTGCCAGCAGTTTATTTCGGGGCACCGGGGAGCTGTTTTTT. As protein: CASSLFRGTGELFF.

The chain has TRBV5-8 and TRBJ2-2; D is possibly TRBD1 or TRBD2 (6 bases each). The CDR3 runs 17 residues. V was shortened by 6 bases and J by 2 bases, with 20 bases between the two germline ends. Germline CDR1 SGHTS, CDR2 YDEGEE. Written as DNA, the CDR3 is TGTGCCAGCAACAACGAGGGGGACTTCATCAACACCGGGGAGCTGTTTTTT. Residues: CASNNEGDFINTGELFF. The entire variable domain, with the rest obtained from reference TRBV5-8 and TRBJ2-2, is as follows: EAGVTQSPTHLIKTRGQQATLRCSPISGHTSVYWYQQALGLGLQFLLWYDEGEERNRGNFPPRFSGRQFPNYSSELNVNALELEDSALYLCASNNEGDFINTGELFFGEGSRLTVL.

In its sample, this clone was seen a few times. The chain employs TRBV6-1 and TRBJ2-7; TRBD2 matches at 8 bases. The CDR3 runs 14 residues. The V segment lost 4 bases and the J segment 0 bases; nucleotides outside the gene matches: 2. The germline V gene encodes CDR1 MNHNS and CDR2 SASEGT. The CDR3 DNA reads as TGTGCCAGCAGTGTAAGCGGGAGCTCCTACGAGCAGTACTTC. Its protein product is CASSVSGSSYEQYF.

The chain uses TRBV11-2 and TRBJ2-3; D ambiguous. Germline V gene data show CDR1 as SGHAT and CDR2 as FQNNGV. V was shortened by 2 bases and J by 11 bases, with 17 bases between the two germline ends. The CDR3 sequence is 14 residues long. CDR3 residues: CASSLWSRADLQYF. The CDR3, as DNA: TGTGCCAGCAGCTTATGGAGCCGGGCCGACTTGCAGTATTTT.

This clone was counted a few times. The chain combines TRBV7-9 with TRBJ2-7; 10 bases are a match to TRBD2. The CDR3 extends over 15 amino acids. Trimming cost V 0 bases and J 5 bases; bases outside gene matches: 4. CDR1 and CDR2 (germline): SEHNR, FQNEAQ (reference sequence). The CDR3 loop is CASSLASGRRNEQYF. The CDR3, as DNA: TGTGCCAGCAGCTTAGCTAGCGGGAGGCGCAACGAGCAGTACTTC.

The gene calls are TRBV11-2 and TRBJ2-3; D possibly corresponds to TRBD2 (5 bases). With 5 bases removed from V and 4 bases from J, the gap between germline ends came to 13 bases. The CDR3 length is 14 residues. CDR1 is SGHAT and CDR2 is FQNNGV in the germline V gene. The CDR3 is CASSPHSGPDTQYF. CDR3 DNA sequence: TGTGCCAGCAGCCCCCACAGCGGCCCAGATACGCAGTATTTT.

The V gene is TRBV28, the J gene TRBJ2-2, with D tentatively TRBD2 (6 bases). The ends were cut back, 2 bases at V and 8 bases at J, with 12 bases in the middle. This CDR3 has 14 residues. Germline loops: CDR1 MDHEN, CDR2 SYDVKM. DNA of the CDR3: TGTGCCAGCAGTTTAGAACTAGCACGGGGGGAGCTGTTTTTT. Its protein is CASSLELARGELFF.

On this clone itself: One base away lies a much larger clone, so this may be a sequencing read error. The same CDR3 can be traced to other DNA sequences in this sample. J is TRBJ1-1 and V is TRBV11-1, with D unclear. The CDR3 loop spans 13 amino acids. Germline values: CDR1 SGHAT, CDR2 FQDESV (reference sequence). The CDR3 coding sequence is TGTGCCAGCAGCCCAGGCCCCATCCTGAAAGCCTTCTTT. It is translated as CASSPGPILKAFF.

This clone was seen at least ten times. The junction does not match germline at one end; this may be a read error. CDR3 amino acids: CSAVTLGGGFF. CDR3 DNA: TGCAGTGCCGTTACCCTAGGAGGCGGGTTCTTC. This chain links TRBV20-1 with TRBJ1-2; D remains ambiguous. CDR1 and CDR2 from the germline V gene are DFQATT and SNEGSKA (reference sequence). The CDR3 spans 11 residues.

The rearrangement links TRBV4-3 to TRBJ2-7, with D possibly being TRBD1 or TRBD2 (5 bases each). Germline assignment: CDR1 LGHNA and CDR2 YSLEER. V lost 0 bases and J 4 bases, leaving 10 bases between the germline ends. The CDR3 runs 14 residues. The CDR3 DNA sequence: TGCGCCAGCAGCCAAGATGTGGGGGATTACGAGCAGTACTTC. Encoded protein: CASSQDVGDYEQYF.

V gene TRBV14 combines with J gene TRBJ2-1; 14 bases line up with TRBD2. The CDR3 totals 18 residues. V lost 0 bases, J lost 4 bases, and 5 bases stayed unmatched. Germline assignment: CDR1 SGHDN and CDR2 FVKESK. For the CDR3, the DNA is TGTGCCAGCAGCCAAGAAAGACTAGCGGGAGGGCAGTACAATGAGCAGTTCTTC. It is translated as CASSQERLAGGQYNEQFF.

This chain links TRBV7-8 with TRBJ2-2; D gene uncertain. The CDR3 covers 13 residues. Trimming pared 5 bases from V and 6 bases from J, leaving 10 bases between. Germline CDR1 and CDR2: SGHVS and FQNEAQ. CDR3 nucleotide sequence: TGTGCCAGCAGCCCCGTCGGGTCCGGGGAGCTGTTTTTT. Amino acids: CASSPVGSGELFF.

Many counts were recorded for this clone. The CDR3 DNA sequence: TGCAGCGTTGAAGGGACAGATTTAAGCACAGATACGCAGTATTTT. It codes for CSVEGTDLSTDTQYF. The V gene is TRBV29-1, the J gene TRBJ2-3; D may be TRBD1 (6 bases). CDR3 length: 15 amino acids. Germline assignment: CDR1 SQVTM and CDR2 ANQGSEA. V lost 1 base and J 0 bases, leaving 11 bases between the germline ends.

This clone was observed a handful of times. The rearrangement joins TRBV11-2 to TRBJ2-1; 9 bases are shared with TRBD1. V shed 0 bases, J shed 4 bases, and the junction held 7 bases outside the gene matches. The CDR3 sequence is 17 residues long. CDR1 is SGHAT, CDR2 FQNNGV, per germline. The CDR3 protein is CASSLDRDRVPYNEQFF. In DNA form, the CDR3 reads TGTGCCAGCAGCTTAGATCGGGACAGGGTCCCGTACAATGAGCAGTTCTTC.

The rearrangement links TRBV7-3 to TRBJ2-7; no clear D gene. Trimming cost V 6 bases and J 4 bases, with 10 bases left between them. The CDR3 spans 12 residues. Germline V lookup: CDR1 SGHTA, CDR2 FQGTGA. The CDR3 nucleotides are TGTGCCAGCAGATCTTCGATGTACGAGCAGTACTTC. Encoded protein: CASRSSMYEQYF.

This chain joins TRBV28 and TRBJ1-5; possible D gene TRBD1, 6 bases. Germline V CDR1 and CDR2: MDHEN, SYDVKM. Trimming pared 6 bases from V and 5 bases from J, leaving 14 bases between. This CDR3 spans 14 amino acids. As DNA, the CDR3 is TGTGCCAGCAGCGCTGGGGGGGCCGATCAGCCCCAGCATTTT. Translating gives CASSAGGADQPQHF.

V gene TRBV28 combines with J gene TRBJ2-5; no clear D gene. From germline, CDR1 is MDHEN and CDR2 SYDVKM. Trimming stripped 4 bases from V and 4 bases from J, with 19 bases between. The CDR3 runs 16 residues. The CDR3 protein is CASSWFAPMAAETQYF. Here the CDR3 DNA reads TGTGCCAGCAGTTGGTTTGCTCCAATGGCAGCAGAGACCCAGTACTTC.

DNA for the CDR3: TGTGCCAGCCGGGACAGGGGGGATGGCTACACCTTC. The encoded protein is CASRDRGDGYTF. J is TRBJ1-2 and V is TRBV7-8, with 11 bases that match TRBD1. J was trimmed by 6 bases and V by 8 bases; bases with no gene match: 2. CDR1 is SGHVS and CDR2 is FQNEAQ in the germline V gene. CDR3 length: 12 residues.

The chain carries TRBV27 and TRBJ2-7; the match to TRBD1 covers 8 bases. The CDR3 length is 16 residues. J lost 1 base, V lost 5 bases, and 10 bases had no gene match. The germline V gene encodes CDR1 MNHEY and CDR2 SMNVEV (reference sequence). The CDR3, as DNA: TGTGCCAGCAGTCCGAACGACAGGGGAATATCCTACGAGCAGTACTTC. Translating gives CASSPNDRGISYEQYF.

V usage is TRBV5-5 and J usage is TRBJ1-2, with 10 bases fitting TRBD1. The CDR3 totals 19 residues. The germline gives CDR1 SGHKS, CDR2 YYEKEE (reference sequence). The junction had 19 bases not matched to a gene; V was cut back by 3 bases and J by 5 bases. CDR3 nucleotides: TGTGCCAGCAGCTCGCTCTCCTCCCTTCTCCGGGACAGGGGATATGGCTACACCTTC. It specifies CASSSLSSLLRDRGYGYTF.